This T cell receptor (beta chain) was sequenced during a study of cytomegalovirus exposure and HLA in healthy donors. This CDR3 comprises 14 residues. CDR1 and CDR2 (germline): SGDLS, YYNGEE. Trimming took off 1 base at V and 0 bases at J, with 6 bases between the two ends. Study-wide results and limits: In a later analysis, V- and J-gene trimming of beta chains associated with a DCLRE1C missense variant, replicated independently. Rare TCR sequences predominated, though certain public TCRs were found in many donors.

PCR was performed using 60 Vbeta and 13 Jbeta primers. Sequencing was performed with immunoSEQ multiplex PCR; in TCRdb, only in-frame clones are kept and a portion is missing. Of 100,000 to 150,000 clones detected, around four fifths appear once; the ten largest clones hold less than 2%. Concerning this clone: Its target is not known.

Material: PBMCs. This clonotype originated in a man between 35 and 55 years old in good health and CMV-seronegative. This sequence joins TRBV9 and TRBJ2-3, with no clear D. The CDR3: CASSVRQSTDTQYF. The CDR3 coding sequence is TGTGCCAGCAGCGTACGCCAGAGCACAGATACGCAGTATTTT.